Listed below are T cell receptor beta chains from one sample, sequenced in a study of blood T cell repertoires in COVID-19. Generated by immunoSEQ multiplex PCR, the TCRdb table keeps only in-frame clones and is missing some. The table shows around 170,000 clones, with roughly 84% occurring only once. The sample taken for sequencing was peripheral blood. These receptors originate from a man between 18 and 29 years old with active or convalescent COVID-19. Each CDR3 is given with its conserved first and last residue. Each record gives: J gene, D gene, V gene, clone size, CDR3 DNA, CDR3 protein. D genes are given only for firm matches. Size values are once, few and many counts, or a class for expanded clones, and some rows have none.

J gene: TRBJ1-2
D gene: NA
V gene: TRBV15
clone size: NA
CDR3 DNA: TGTGCCACCAGCAGAGATCAGGAGGGTGTGGGTGGCTACACCTTC
CDR3 protein: CATSRDQEGVGGYTF

J gene: TRBJ2-2
D gene: NA
V gene: TRBV5-6
clone size: NA
CDR3 DNA: TGTGCCAGCACCCCTTTAGGGGCAGGGCCTGGTAGTACCGGGGAGCTGTTTTTT
CDR3 protein: CASTPLGAGPGSTGELFF

J gene: TRBJ2-1
D gene: TRBD2
V gene: TRBV5-4
clone size: few
CDR3 DNA: TGTGCCAGCCGATTACGACGGGAGGTTTACAATGAGCAGTTCTTC
CDR3 protein: CASRLRREVYNEQFF

J gene: TRBJ2-3
D gene: TRBD2
V gene: TRBV19
clone size: NA
CDR3 DNA: TGTGCCAGTATGGGACTAGCAACAGCAGATACGCAGTATTTT
CDR3 protein: CASMGLATADTQYF

J gene: TRBJ1-2
D gene: NA
V gene: TRBV28
clone size: NA
CDR3 DNA: TGTGCCAGCTCAGTAGGGGAAAGGGTGTATGGCTACACCTTC
CDR3 protein: CASSVGERVYGYTF

J gene: TRBJ2-7
D gene: TRBD1
V gene: TRBV6-5
clone size: NA
CDR3 DNA: TGTGCCAGCAGTACCGACAGGGTGAGCGGTTACGAGCAGTACTTC
CDR3 protein: CASSTDRVSGYEQYF

J gene: TRBJ2-2
D gene: NA
V gene: TRBV4-3
clone size: NA
CDR3 DNA: TGCGCCAGCAGCCTCGGAGGCGGGGTGAACACCGGGGAGCTGTTTTTT
CDR3 protein: CASSLGGGVNTGELFF

J gene: TRBJ1-6
D gene: NA
V gene: TRBV28
clone size: NA
CDR3 DNA: TGTGCCAGCAGTCCCGGACAGAATTCACCCCTCCACTTT
CDR3 protein: CASSPGQNSPLHF

J gene: TRBJ1-1
D gene: TRBD1
V gene: TRBV18
clone size: NA
CDR3 DNA: TGTGCCAGCTCATTCCGTGACAGGGGTGCTGAAGCTTTCTTT
CDR3 protein: CASSFRDRGAEAFF

J gene: TRBJ2-2
D gene: TRBD1
V gene: TRBV6-6
clone size: NA
CDR3 DNA: TGTGCCAGCAGGCCGGGACAGGCGAACACCGGGGAGCTGTTTTTT
CDR3 protein: CASRPGQANTGELFF

J gene: TRBJ1-2
D gene: TRBD1
V gene: TRBV19
clone size: NA
CDR3 DNA: TGTGCCAGTAGTAAGAGGGACAGGGGAGTATACTATGGCTACACCTTC
CDR3 protein: CASSKRDRGVYYGYTF

J gene: TRBJ2-2
D gene: TRBD2
V gene: TRBV2
clone size: NA
CDR3 DNA: TGTGCCAGCGGGCGGGAGGGAACCGGGGAGCTGTTTTTT
CDR3 protein: CASGREGTGELFF

J gene: TRBJ1-2
D gene: NA
V gene: TRBV12-3/TRBV12-4
clone size: NA
CDR3 DNA: TGTGCCAGCAGTTTATTGTCGTTCGATGGCTACACCTTC
CDR3 protein: CASSLLSFDGYTF

J gene: TRBJ2-7
D gene: NA
V gene: TRBV6-5
clone size: once
CDR3 DNA: TGTGCCAGTACAGGGTTATTCTCCTACGAGCAGTACTTC
CDR3 protein: CASTGLFSYEQYF

J gene: TRBJ2-1
D gene: NA
V gene: TRBV27
clone size: NA
CDR3 DNA: TGTGCCAGCAGTTCGGGGAGCTCCTACAATGAGCAGTTCTTC
CDR3 protein: CASSSGSSYNEQFF

J gene: TRBJ2-7
D gene: TRBD2
V gene: TRBV5-1
clone size: once
CDR3 DNA: TGCGCCAGCAGCGTAGGACTAGCGGGAATCTACGAGCAGTACTTC
CDR3 protein: CASSVGLAGIYEQYF

J gene: TRBJ2-7
D gene: TRBD2
V gene: TRBV4-2
clone size: NA
CDR3 DNA: TGTGCCAGCAGCCAAGACCATGGGACTAGCGGGAACTACGAGCAGTACTTC
CDR3 protein: CASSQDHGTSGNYEQYF

J gene: TRBJ1-6
D gene: NA
V gene: TRBV25-1
clone size: NA
CDR3 DNA: TGTGCCAGCAGCGATAATTCACCCCTCCACTTT
CDR3 protein: CASSDNSPLHF

J gene: TRBJ1-6
D gene: NA
V gene: TRBV30
clone size: few
CDR3 DNA: TGTGCCTGCCGGACCGGGAGCTCCTATAATTCACCCCTCCACTTT
CDR3 protein: CACRTGSSYNSPLHF

J gene: TRBJ1-1
D gene: TRBD1
V gene: TRBV7-2
clone size: NA
CDR3 DNA: TGTGCCAGCAGCAACAGGGGGGCCACTGAAGCTTTCTTT
CDR3 protein: CASSNRGATEAFF

J gene: TRBJ2-7
D gene: NA
V gene: TRBV7-8
clone size: once
CDR3 DNA: TGTGCCAGCAGCTTAGCGTTCAGGGGCGATTCCTACGAGCAGTACTTC
CDR3 protein: CASSLAFRGDSYEQYF

J gene: TRBJ2-5
D gene: TRBD1
V gene: TRBV24-1
clone size: NA
CDR3 DNA: TGTGCCACCAGTGATCTCTCCGGGACAGGGATTCAGGAGACCCAGTACTTC
CDR3 protein: CATSDLSGTGIQETQYF

J gene: TRBJ2-7
D gene: TRBD1
V gene: TRBV5-1
clone size: NA
CDR3 DNA: TGCGCCAGCAGCAGAGGGACAGAATCCTACGAGCAGTACTTC
CDR3 protein: CASSRGTESYEQYF

J gene: TRBJ1-5
D gene: NA
V gene: TRBV6-2/TRBV6-3
clone size: NA
CDR3 DNA: TGTGCCAGCAGTTACGCGGCGGGGGACAATCAGCCCCAGCATTTT
CDR3 protein: CASSYAAGDNQPQHF